Following are 12 T cell receptor beta chains from one sample sequenced in a study of tumor-infiltrating lymphocytes in localized non-small cell lung cancer (dated by TCRdb to about 2021). Preparation of the library involved the immunoSEQ multiplex PCR assay. Held by TCRdb, this immuneACCESS table contains in-frame sequences only and omits some clones. Under half of the omission traces to an unresolved V gene where checked; the cause of the rest is unknown. This sample has 9,500 or so clones in its table, and about two thirds of those were observed once. The top ten clones comprise 14% to 15% of the sample. The specimen was lung tumor tissue. All receptors derive from a human donor with non-small cell lung cancer.

This clone has just a few counts. This chain links TRBV5-1 with TRBJ2-3; 10 bases agree with TRBD2. The CDR3 consists of 21 residues. Germline CDR1 SGHRS, CDR2 YFSETQ. V was pared by 1 base and J by 0 bases, with 17 bases of the junction left unmatched. The DNA for the CDR3 is TGCGCCAGCAGCTTGCGGGCGCTGATACCCCGGACTAGCGGCAGCACAGATACGCAGTATTTT. Translating it yields CASSLRALIPRTSGSTDTQYF.

This clone appeared a single time. The rearrangement uses TRBV27 and TRBJ2-7; D perhaps matches TRBD2 (6 bases). This CDR3 is 15 amino acids long. The V and J ends lost 0 bases and 3 bases respectively, with 12 bases between them. In germline, CDR1 is MNHEY, CDR2 SMNVEV (reference sequence). CDR3 in amino acids: CASSLSRGTDYEQYF. The CDR3 DNA sequence: TGTGCCAGCAGTTTATCCCGGGGGACTGACTACGAGCAGTACTTC.

In the case of this clone: The junction differs from germline at one of its ends, possibly a read error. The chain has TRBV6-5 and TRBJ1-1; D is possibly TRBD1 (6 bases). There are 12 residues in the CDR3. The V gene's germline CDR1 is MNHEY and CDR2 SVGAGI. The CDR3 coding sequence is TGTGCCAGCAGTTACCCCGGCGGAGGGGGAATCTTT. Its translation is CASSYPGGGGIF.

V gene TRBV30 combines with J gene TRBJ2-3; 9 bases match TRBD2. The V gene's germline CDR1 is GTSNPN and CDR2 SVGIG (reference sequence). The CDR3 runs to 14 residues. The V and J ends lost 5 bases and 0 bases, in that order; junction bases with no gene match: 3. Here the CDR3 DNA reads TGTGCCTGGCAAACTAGCGGGAGCACAGATACGCAGTATTTT. Amino acid sequence: CAWQTSGSTDTQYF.

The CDR3 sequence is CASSPPEGTNTIYF. The CDR3 coding sequence is TGTGCCAGCTCACCCCCGGAAGGGACAAACACCATATATTTT. The chain uses TRBV18 and TRBJ1-3; D is perhaps TRBD1 (5 bases). The CDR3 contains 14 residues. CDR1 and CDR2 from the germline V gene are KGHSH and LQKENI. Trimming left V 3 bases short and J 6 bases short, with 12 bases between.

This clone was seen just once. The gene calls are TRBV7-9 and TRBJ1-2, with TRBD1 as a possible D gene (5 bases). Looked up from germline, CDR1 is SEHNR and CDR2 is FQNEAQ (reference sequence). The V end was cut by 5 bases, the J end by 7 bases, with 14 bases between. The CDR3 has 13 amino acids. The CDR3 nucleotides read TGTGCCAGCAGCCCCAGGGCAGGGACTGGCTACACCTTC. Amino acid sequence: CASSPRAGTGYTF. Full variable domain (rest looked up from reference TRBV7-9 and TRBJ1-2): DTGVSQNPRHKITKRGQNVTFRCDPISEHNRLYWYRQTLGQGPEFLTYFQNEAQLEKSRLLSDRFSAERPKGSFSTLEIQRTEQGDSAMYLCASSPRAGTGYTFGSGTRLTVV.

This chain joins TRBV29-1 and TRBJ1-1; D is possibly TRBD1 (6 bases). V was trimmed by 5 bases and J by 12 bases, leaving 22 bases between them. The V gene's germline CDR1 is SQVTM and CDR2 ANQGSEA. The length of the CDR3 is 13 residues. The DNA for the CDR3 is TGCAGCGTTCCTCAGGTGAAGGGGGGGCAGTCTTTCTTT. Protein sequence: CSVPQVKGGQSFF.

This sequence joins TRBV5-1 and TRBJ2-7; TRBD2 agrees at 7 bases. Germline V gene lookup returns CDR1 SGHRS and CDR2 YFSETQ. The CDR3 sequence is 14 residues long. V was pared by 6 bases and J by 0 bases, with 6 bases of the junction left unmatched. The CDR3 DNA reads as TGCGCCAGCACTGCGGGGGACCTCTCCTACGAGCAGTACTTC. It is translated as CASTAGDLSYEQYF.

The DNA of the CDR3 is TGTGCCAGCAGCTTAGGGGGGACAGGGACTAATGAAAAACTGTTTTTT. Protein product: CASSLGGTGTNEKLFF. The V call is TRBV7-9, the J call TRBJ1-4, with 9 positions matching TRBD1. Germline V gene data show CDR1 as SEHNR and CDR2 as FQNEAQ (reference sequence). The CDR3 covers 16 residues. V lost 1 base to trimming and J lost 2 bases; unmatched junction nucleotides: 2.

The chain couples TRBV5-5 to TRBJ1-1; TRBD1 matches at 7 bases. Per germline, CDR1 SGHKS and CDR2 YYEKEE (reference sequence). This CDR3 comprises 13 residues. Germline trimming cut 3 bases from V and 5 bases from J; bases unmatched to any gene: 4. CDR3 region: CASSSNRGTEAFF. The CDR3 DNA is TGTGCCAGCAGCTCCAACAGGGGTACTGAAGCTTTCTTT.

The gene calls are TRBV7-2 and TRBJ2-1; maybe TRBD2 (6 bases). The CDR3 is made up of 15 amino acids. Germline V gene sequence: CDR1 SGHTA, CDR2 FQGNSA. Trimming stripped 2 bases from V and 10 bases from J, with 18 bases between. The CDR3: CASSLSGTGVGEQFF. The CDR3 coding sequence is TGTGCCAGCAGCTTATCCGGGACTGGCGTCGGGGAGCAGTTCTTC. Together with reference TRBV7-2 and TRBJ2-1, the CDR3 gives the full variable domain: GAGVSQSPSNKVTEKGKDVELRCDPISGHTALYWYRQSLGQGLEFLIYFQGNSAPDKSGLPSDRFSAERTGGSVSTLTIQRTQQEDSAVYLCASSLSGTGVGEQFFGPGTRLTVL.

This clone was seen more than once but under ten times. V is TRBV6-1 and J is TRBJ2-4, with D possibly being TRBD1 or TRBD2 (6 bases each). CDR3 length equals 14 residues. From germline, CDR1 is MNHNS and CDR2 SASEGT. Trimming removed 5 bases from V and 8 bases from J, with 16 bases in between. The CDR3 bases are TGTGCCAGCAGTCCCTCTCGAAGGGGGGACATTCAGTACTTC. It translates to CASSPSRRGDIQYF.